A single sample gave rise to the 20 T cell receptor beta chains below, sequenced in a study of ipilimumab plus nivolumab after autologous stem cell transplantation. Clones were read by immunoSEQ multiplex PCR, and TCRdb kept only the in-frame ones, dropping some. The repertoire consists of some 24,000 clones, with 86% occurring once and the leading ten covering 5.2%. The material was PBMCs, obtained in a trial of ipilimumab plus nivolumab as post-transplant consolidation. These receptor sequences come from a male donor with diffuse large B-cell lymphoma.

The genes are TRBV2 and TRBJ1-1, with D hard to call. CDR3 size: 13 residues. The V gene lost 7 bases and the J gene lost 1 base, with 10 bases spanning the gap. Germline CDR1 SNHLY, CDR2 FYNNEI. CDR3 in DNA: TGTGCCAGCACCGAATGGCCGAACACTGAAGCTTTCTTT. This codes for CASTEWPNTEAFF.

The genes are TRBV2 and TRBJ2-5, with 12 bases that match TRBD1. CDR1 is SNHLY and CDR2 is FYNNEI in the germline V gene. V was clipped by 11 bases and J by 5 bases; unmatched bases: 6. The CDR3 consists of 13 residues. Here the CDR3 DNA reads TGTGCCGGGGGACAGGGGGCGAGCGAGACCCAGTACTTC. The encoded protein is CAGGQGASETQYF. Complete variable domain (other parts from reference TRBV2 and TRBJ2-5): EPEVTQTPSHQVTQMGQEVILRCVPISNHLYFYWYRQILGQKVEFLVSFYNNEISEKSEIFDDQFSVERPDGSNFTLKIRSTKLEDSAMYFCAGGQGASETQYFGPGTRLLVL.

The V gene is TRBV18, the J gene TRBJ2-4; 7 bases are a match to TRBD1. Unmatched junction bases numbered 6, after V lost 2 bases and J lost 8 bases. There are 14 residues in the CDR3. Germline CDR1 KGHSH, CDR2 LQKENI. The CDR3 is CASSPRQGLDIQYF. The CDR3 nucleotides read TGTGCCAGCTCACCAAGACAGGGCTTAGACATTCAGTACTTC.

The CDR3 loop reads CASSAGNDGAFF. CDR3 in DNA: TGCGCCAGCAGTGCAGGGAACGATGGAGCTTTCTTT. The gene calls are TRBV10-1 and TRBJ1-1, with D possibly matching TRBD1 (5 bases). The CDR3 has 12 residues. Between the trimmed V and J ends, which lost 4 bases and 10 bases, there was a span of 13 bases. Per the germline V gene, CDR1 is WNHNN and CDR2 is SYGVQD (reference sequence).

This chain's CDR3 is CASSPAGGLTDTQYF. The CDR3 region has the DNA TGTGCCAGCAGCCCCGCGGGGGGGCTCACAGATACGCAGTATTTT. This rearrangement joins TRBV5-4 to TRBJ2-3; the match to TRBD2 covers 9 bases. The CDR3 spans 15 residues. Looked up from germline, CDR1 is SGHNT and CDR2 is YYREEE (reference sequence). Trimming removed 4 bases from V and 2 bases from J; junction bases left unmatched: 5.

Turning to this clone: At one end, the junction sequence differs from germline, possibly due to a read error. The rearrangement uses TRBV19 and TRBJ2-3; 7 bases line up with TRBD1. CDR1 is LNHDA, CDR2 SQIVND, per germline (reference sequence). The CDR3 is 15 amino acids. CDR3 nucleotides: TGTGCCAGTAGTATTTCAGGGGGTCTCACAGGTACGCAGTATTTT. It specifies CASSISGGLTGTQYF. Together with reference TRBV19 and TRBJ2-3, the CDR3 gives the full variable domain: DGGITQSPKYLFRKEGQNVTLSCEQNLNHDAMYWYRQDPGQGLRLIYYSQIVNDFQKGDIAEGYSVSREKKESFPLTVTSAQKNPTAFYLCASSISGGLTGTQYFGPGTRLTVL.

The genes are TRBV12-5 and TRBJ2-5; 11 bases fit TRBD1. This CDR3 comprises 16 residues. The germline CDR1 and CDR2 sequences are LGHNT and FRNRAP. Trimming removed 1 base from V and 3 bases from J; junction bases left unmatched: 4. CDR3 DNA: TGTGCTAGTGGTTTGGGTGGGACAGGGGGGAAAGAGACCCAGTACTTC. It yields the protein CASGLGGTGGKETQYF.

This chain uses TRBV12-5 with TRBJ1-5, with TRBD1 identical over 7 bases. V was pared by 3 bases and J by 2 bases, with 7 bases of the junction left unmatched. Germline values: CDR1 LGHNT, CDR2 FRNRAP. The CDR3 has 16 amino acids. In DNA, the CDR3 is TGTGCTAGTGGTTTAGGGGGCCGGGGGGGCAATCAGCCCCAGCATTTT. Translated, it gives CASGLGGRGGNQPQHF.

The J gene is TRBJ2-7, the V gene TRBV28; TRBD1 aligns across 10 bases. Germline values: CDR1 MDHEN, CDR2 SYDVKM. The CDR3 covers 13 residues. Trimming cost V 5 bases and J 9 bases; bases outside gene matches: 7. The CDR3 bases are TGTGCCAGCAGTAAATGGGACAGGGGTGGGCAGTACTTC. This gives the protein CASSKWDRGGQYF.

The V gene is TRBV14, the J gene TRBJ1-2; tentatively, D is TRBD1 (5 bases). This CDR3 spans 15 amino acids. Germline loops: CDR1 SGHDN, CDR2 FVKESK. V was clipped by 4 bases and J by 8 bases, with 20 bases between them. The CDR3 is CASSPLGGITGGYTF. For the CDR3, the DNA is TGTGCCAGCAGCCCCCTCGGGGGGATTACGGGGGGCTACACCTTC.

This clone was seen more than once but under ten times. The chain joins TRBV6-4 to TRBJ2-2, with D unclear. The germline gives CDR1 MRHNA, CDR2 SNTAGT. The CDR3 consists of 12 residues. V dropped 1 base and J dropped 3 bases, with 0 bases sitting between them. The CDR3: CASSDYTGELFF. Here the CDR3 DNA reads TGTGCCAGCAGTGACTACACCGGGGAGCTGTTTTTT.

In this sample, this clone turned up once. The CDR3 carries no conserved terminal phenylalanine or tryptophan, so it likely arises from a read error. The chain joins TRBV2 to TRBJ1-2, with TRBD1 identical over 7 bases. V shed 5 bases and J 6 bases; nucleotides not matched to a gene: 15. Germline-derived CDR1 and CDR2 are SNHLY and FYNNEI. CDR3 length: 16 amino acids. CDR3 loop: CASSQGGYSVLDGYTL. For the CDR3, the DNA is TGTGCCAGCAGTCAGGGGGGCTACTCAGTACTAGATGGCTACACCCTC.

The rearrangement links TRBV18 to TRBJ2-3; D is ambiguous. The CDR3 covers 12 residues. Germline-derived CDR1 and CDR2 are KGHSH and LQKENI. The V gene lost 3 bases and the J gene lost 6 bases, with 7 bases spanning the gap. In nucleotides, the CDR3 is TGTGCCAGCTCACCCCTTAGGGATACGCAGTATTTT. Amino acids: CASSPLRDTQYF.

This chain joins TRBV11-2 and TRBJ2-2, with 9 bases matching TRBD1. There are 15 residues in the CDR3. The V gene end was trimmed by 2 bases and the J gene end by 4 bases; junction bases not matched to a gene: 2. Germline assignment: CDR1 SGHAT and CDR2 FQNNGV. CDR3 in DNA: TGTGCCAGCAGCTTATGGGGACAGGGCACCGGGGAGCTGTTTTTT. This encodes CASSLWGQGTGELFF.

CDR3 amino acids: CASSVDRVTYEQYF. In nucleotides, the CDR3 is TGTGCCAGCAGTGTCGACCGGGTAACCTACGAGCAGTACTTC. The V call is TRBV2, the J call TRBJ2-7; D gene ambiguous. The CDR3 is made up of 14 amino acids. In germline, CDR1 is SNHLY, CDR2 FYNNEI. V lost 4 bases, J lost 2 bases, and 12 bases lay in between.

This chain joins TRBV7-2 and TRBJ1-6; D unresolved. The CDR3 extends over 13 amino acids. Germline-derived CDR1 and CDR2 are SGHTA and FQGNSA. Deletions cut 4 bases from V and 7 bases from J, with 8 bases between. The CDR3 here is CASSYTVNSPLHF. The CDR3 nucleotides are TGTGCCAGCAGCTACACAGTGAATTCACCCCTCCACTTT.

The chain combines TRBV5-6 with TRBJ1-2; D is uncertain. The CDR3 loop spans 18 amino acids. V was cut by 0 bases and J by 5 bases, with 23 bases left in between. The germline CDR1 and CDR2 sequences are SGHDT and YYEEEE. For the CDR3, the DNA is TGTGCCAGCAGCTTGGAAATTGAGTATGTGGCCCTCGGGTATGGCTACACCTTC. It yields the protein CASSLEIEYVALGYGYTF.

The V gene is TRBV5-3, the J gene TRBJ1-5; D not certain. TRBV5-3 belongs to the ORF category, with a function that is uncertain. The CDR3 runs to 13 residues. V dropped 0 bases and J dropped 8 bases, with 9 bases sitting between them. CDR3 in amino acids: CARSLAGFEPQHF. CDR3 DNA: TGTGCCAGAAGCTTGGCTGGGTTTGAGCCCCAGCATTTT.

The chain carries TRBV12-5 and TRBJ1-1, with D uncertain. Germline values: CDR1 LGHNT, CDR2 FRNRAP. The V end was cut by 6 bases, the J end by 1 base, with 9 bases between. The CDR3 has 13 residues. CDR3 protein: CASGIEGNTEAFF. The CDR3 coding sequence is TGTGCTAGTGGAATAGAAGGGAACACTGAAGCTTTCTTT.

This sequence joins TRBV12-2 and TRBJ2-5; the DNA was not used to check the table's D call, TRBD2. TRBV12-2 is a pseudogene locus. The CDR3 has 16 amino acids. CDR3 sequence (DNA): TGTGCAAGTCGCCCGGGACTAGCGGGGCGGGCGGAGACCCAGTACTTC. It is translated as CASRPGLAGRAETQYF.